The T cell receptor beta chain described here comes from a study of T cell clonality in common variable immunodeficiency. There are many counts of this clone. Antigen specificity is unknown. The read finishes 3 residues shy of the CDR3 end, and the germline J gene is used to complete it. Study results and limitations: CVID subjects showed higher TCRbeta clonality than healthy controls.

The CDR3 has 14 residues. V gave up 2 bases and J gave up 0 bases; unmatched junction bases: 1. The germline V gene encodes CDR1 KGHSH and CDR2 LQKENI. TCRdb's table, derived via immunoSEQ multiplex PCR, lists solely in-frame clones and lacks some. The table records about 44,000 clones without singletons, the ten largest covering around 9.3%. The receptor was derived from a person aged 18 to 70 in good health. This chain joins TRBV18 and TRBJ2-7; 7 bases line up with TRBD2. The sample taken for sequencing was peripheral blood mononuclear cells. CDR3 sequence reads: CASSPSGGSYEQYF. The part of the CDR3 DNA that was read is TGTGCCAGCTCACCATCGGGGGGCTCCTACGAG.